This paragraph covers one TCR beta chain sequence. Its antigen is unidentified. The data stem from a study of cytomegalovirus exposure and HLA in healthy donors. Whole-study findings and limits: TCR beta chains associated with HLA were, in a later analysis, more clonally expanded than equally common others. Roughly even sequencing depth across donors was the assumption behind the presence/absence analyses. Researchers reported from a later analysis that most CMV-associated TCR beta chains appeared HLA-restricted.

PCR involved 60 Vbeta and 13 Jbeta primers. In the authors' methods: A follow-up analysis tallied 70 million to 80 million unique TCR beta chains, roughly 11 million shared. TCRdb keeps only in-frame clones here, not all; method: immunoSEQ multiplex PCR. The DNA gave D and trimming, while V, J and clone size come from that table. Seen here are around 99,000 clones, roughly 80% observed once, and the top ten hold 2% to 2.5%. This clonotype originated in a man younger than 45 in good health and CMV-seronegative. Sequenced: PBMCs.

CDR3 coding DNA: TGCGCCAGCAGCCCCGACGTGCTAGGACAGGGCCGGGCGACGCAGTATTTT. It codes for CASSPDVLGQGRATQYF. The V call is TRBV4-1, the J call TRBJ2-3; 8 bases agree with TRBD1. CDR1 is MGHRA and CDR2 is YSYEKL in the germline V gene. The CDR3 is made up of 17 amino acids. The V segment lost 4 bases and the J segment 9 bases; nucleotides outside the gene matches: 18.